A single sample gave rise to the 28 T cell receptor beta chains below, sequenced in a study of blood T cell repertoires in COVID-19. Profiled with immunoSEQ multiplex PCR; TCRdb holds only in-frame clones, not every one. The table includes some 190,000 clones, 60% to 80% detected once. Sequencing used PBMCs or T cells enriched from blood (not recorded which). These receptors all stem from a man aged 60 to 69 who had been exposed to COVID-19.

The rearrangement joins TRBV28 to TRBJ2-1, with D maybe TRBD2 (6 bases). The CDR3 loop spans 15 amino acids. Trimming took off 5 bases at V and 2 bases at J, with 13 bases between the two ends. Germline values: CDR1 MDHEN, CDR2 SYDVKM. Written as DNA, the CDR3 is TGTGCCAGCAGTGGCGCTGGCGGGGCCTACAATGAGCAGTTCTTC. Protein product: CASSGAGGAYNEQFF.

This clone was observed a single time. This chain uses TRBV7-2 with TRBJ2-1; D is unresolved. The CDR3 runs to 13 residues. The germline gives CDR1 SGHTA, CDR2 FQGNSA. V was clipped by 2 bases and J by 5 bases, with 7 bases between them. Written as DNA, the CDR3 is TGTGCCAGCAGCTTATCGAGAAACAATGAGCAGTTCTTC. Translated: CASSLSRNNEQFF.

V and J are TRBV27 and TRBJ1-6; 11 bases line up with TRBD1. The germline CDR1 and CDR2 sequences are MNHEY and SMNVEV (reference sequence). The ends lost 3 bases at V and 9 bases at J; junction bases unmatched: 1. This CDR3 region has 14 residues. CDR3 sequence reads: CASSLDRGRSPLHF. CDR3 nucleotides: TGTGCCAGCAGTTTGGACAGGGGGCGTTCACCCCTCCACTTT.

The rearrangement links TRBV6-2 or TRBV6-3 to TRBJ2-5; TRBD1 is a possible D gene (5 bases). The CDR3 totals 14 residues. Germline-derived CDR1 and CDR2 are MNHEY and SVGEGT. Trimming left V 2 bases short and J 2 bases short, with 9 bases between. Here the CDR3 DNA reads TGTGCCAGCAGTTACCTCGCAGGGCAAGAGACCCAGTACTTC. Translation gives CASSYLAGQETQYF.

This clone was seen only once. The chain recombines TRBV30 with TRBJ1-2, with 7 positions matching TRBD1. The V gene end was trimmed by 0 bases and the J gene end by 4 bases; junction bases not matched to a gene: 8. Germline CDR1 is GTSNPN and CDR2 is SVGIG (reference sequence). The CDR3 covers 15 residues. The CDR3 DNA reads as TGTGCCTGGAGTGTGAGGGGGCAGTATGGCTATGGCTACACCTTC. This sequence encodes CAWSVRGQYGYGYTF.

The rearrangement joins TRBV18 to TRBJ1-1; D perhaps matches TRBD1 (6 bases). CDR1 KGHSH and CDR2 LQKENI come from the germline V gene. The CDR3 has 17 residues. Trimming shortened V by 3 bases and J by 0 bases, and 17 bases separated the two germline ends. CDR3 nucleotide sequence: TGTGCCAGCTCACCGACAGGACCTTCCCTTATGAACACTGAAGCTTTCTTT. Its translation: CASSPTGPSLMNTEAFF.

This chain connects TRBV18 to TRBJ2-1; TRBD1 aligns across 7 bases. This CDR3 has 13 residues. Trimming removed 5 bases from V and 8 bases from J; junction bases left unmatched: 6. In germline, CDR1 is KGHSH, CDR2 LQKENI. CDR3 in DNA: TGTGCCAGCTCATCGCGACAGGGCCATGAGCAGTTCTTC. It specifies CASSSRQGHEQFF.

The chain has TRBV15 and TRBJ2-3; 13 bases fit TRBD2. This CDR3 has 20 residues. Per the germline V gene, CDR1 is LNHNV and CDR2 is YYDKDF (reference sequence). Trimming removed 1 base from V and 3 bases from J; junction bases left unmatched: 13. CDR3 coding DNA: TGTGCCACCAGCAGAGTTTATAGTCGGACTAGCGGGAGAAGAACAGATACGCAGTATTTT. Residues: CATSRVYSRTSGRRTDTQYF.

The chain has TRBV7-8 and TRBJ1-2; TRBD1 aligns across 7 bases. Germline CDR1 SGHVS, CDR2 FQNEAQ. The CDR3 sequence is 17 residues long. J was trimmed by 0 bases and V by 8 bases; bases with no gene match: 15. Here the CDR3 reads CASAETGVSSSNYGYTF. The CDR3 region has the DNA TGTGCCAGCGCCGAAACAGGGGTCTCGAGTTCTAACTATGGCTACACCTTC.

The genes are TRBV9 and TRBJ2-1; 10 positions agree with TRBD2. CDR1 and CDR2 from the germline V gene are SGDLS and YYNGEE. The junction had 13 bases not matched to a gene; V was cut back by 3 bases and J by 7 bases. The CDR3 has 17 residues. The CDR3 sequence is CASSGWTSSGSLNEQFF. The CDR3 bases are TGTGCCAGCAGCGGATGGACTTCTAGCGGGAGTTTGAATGAGCAGTTCTTC.

The V and J genes are TRBV20-1 and TRBJ1-2; no reliable D call. CDR1 is DFQATT, CDR2 SNEGSKA, per germline (reference sequence). V lost 5 bases and J lost 8, with 12 bases in between. The CDR3 totals 11 residues. CDR3 sequence: CSARVSRGYTF. The CDR3 DNA is TGCAGTGCTCGCGTTTCACGCGGCTACACCTTC.

This chain uses TRBV5-6 with TRBJ2-7; D perhaps matches TRBD2 (5 bases). Trimming left V 1 base short and J 2 bases short, with 13 bases between. The germline V gene encodes CDR1 SGHDT and CDR2 YYEEEE. The CDR3 is 15 amino acids. The CDR3 nucleotides are TGTGCCAGCAGCTTGATGAGGGTTCAAACCTACGAGCAGTACTTC. Translation gives CASSLMRVQTYEQYF.

This clone was counted a few times. The chain has TRBV16 and TRBJ2-1; D possibly corresponds to TRBD2 (6 bases). The germline gives CDR1 KGHSY, CDR2 FQNENV. CDR3 length: 14 residues. Trimming pared 1 base from V and 6 bases from J, leaving 10 bases between. The CDR3 protein is CASSQYGGSNEQFF. The DNA for the CDR3 is TGTGCCAGCAGCCAATATGGAGGGAGCAATGAGCAGTTCTTC.

This clone is labeled medium-sized. The chain couples TRBV28 to TRBJ2-2; 9 bases map to TRBD1. The germline gives CDR1 MDHEN, CDR2 SYDVKM. With 7 bases clipped from V and 3 bases from J, the junction kept 3 bases outside the gene matches. This CDR3 spans 14 amino acids. The CDR3 loop is CASKGQGDTGELFF. CDR3 in DNA: TGTGCCAGCAAGGGACAGGGAGACACCGGGGAGCTGTTTTTT.

This rearrangement joins TRBV4-3 to TRBJ1-2; possibly TRBD1 for D (6 bases). CDR1 and CDR2 (germline): LGHNA, YSLEER. The V gene lost 1 base and the J gene lost 4 bases, with 10 bases spanning the gap. This CDR3 spans 14 amino acids. The CDR3: CASSQGDKPYGYTF. The CDR3 bases are TGCGCCAGCAGCCAAGGGGACAAGCCCTATGGCTACACCTTC.

The gene calls are TRBV5-1 and TRBJ1-2; tentatively, D is TRBD1 (5 bases). V lost 0 bases to trimming and J lost 6 bases, with 12 bases between them. The CDR3 runs 14 residues. Germline CDR1 is SGHRS and CDR2 is YFSETQ. DNA of the CDR3: TGCGCCAGCAGCTTGGTGCAGGGCTGGGATGGCTACACCTTC. It codes for CASSLVQGWDGYTF.

The chain is built from TRBV27 and TRBJ1-2, with 7 bases lining up with TRBD1. The CDR3 loop spans 13 amino acids. Germline V gene data show CDR1 as MNHEY and CDR2 as SMNVEV (reference sequence). Losses at the gene ends were 6 bases for V and 4 bases for J; bases not matched to a gene: 5. The CDR3 loop reads CASSHDRVYGYTF. The DNA of the CDR3 is TGTGCCAGCAGCCACGACAGGGTCTATGGCTACACCTTC.

The CDR3 nucleotides read TGTGCCAGCCATGAAAACACCTACGAGCAGTACTTC. This codes for CASHENTYEQYF. V usage is TRBV2 and J usage is TRBJ2-7; unclear D gene. Looked up from germline, CDR1 is SNHLY and CDR2 is FYNNEI. The CDR3 consists of 12 residues. Trimming pared 8 bases from V and 2 bases from J, leaving 10 bases between.

The gene calls are TRBV11-3 and TRBJ2-3; 13 bases align to TRBD2. CDR3 size: 20 residues. In germline, CDR1 is SGHNT, CDR2 YENEEA. With 4 bases clipped from V and 3 bases from J, the junction kept 16 bases outside the gene matches. The CDR3 loop reads CASSSPAGTSGIPLTDTQYF. The CDR3 nucleotides are TGTGCCAGCAGCTCACCGGCCGGGACTAGCGGGATACCTTTGACAGATACGCAGTATTTT.

At least ten counts were recorded for this clone. This sequence joins TRBV6-5 and TRBJ1-5, with TRBD1 identical over 8 bases. J gave up 3 bases and V 6 bases, and 7 bases lay outside the gene matches. The V gene's germline CDR1 is MNHEY and CDR2 SVGAGI. The CDR3 is 15 residues long. DNA for the CDR3: TGTGCCAGCAGCCAGACAGGGGAGGTCAATCAGCCCCAGCATTTT. This codes for CASSQTGEVNQPQHF.

This clone was observed a few times. The chain joins TRBV28 to TRBJ1-2; TRBD1 aligns across 7 bases. The CDR3 loop spans 16 amino acids. Germline CDR1 is MDHEN and CDR2 is SYDVKM. Germline trimming cut 6 bases from V and 4 bases from J; bases unmatched to any gene: 14. The CDR3 is CASRSYLRGVGYGYTF. In nucleotides, the CDR3 is TGTGCCAGCAGGTCCTACCTCAGGGGGGTCGGCTATGGCTACACCTTC.

In its sample, this clone was seen once. This chain joins TRBV30 and TRBJ1-1, with TRBD1 matching over 7 bases. V dropped 0 bases and J dropped 0; count of bases not matched to a gene: 4. Germline V gene data show CDR1 as GTSNPN and CDR2 as SVGIG (reference sequence). The CDR3 is made up of 15 amino acids. Written as DNA, the CDR3 is TGTGCCTGGAGTGTAGGGGGCAACCTGAACACTGAAGCTTTCTTT. This gives the protein CAWSVGGNLNTEAFF.

This rearrangement joins TRBV11-3 to TRBJ2-1, with TRBD1 matching over 8 bases. The CDR3 runs 15 residues. Germline CDR1 is SGHNT and CDR2 is YENEEA. V was pared by 1 base and J by 8 bases, with 7 bases of the junction left unmatched. In DNA, the CDR3 is TGTGCCAGCAGCTTAGGGAAGACAGGGGTCGATGAGCAGTTCTTC. This gives the protein CASSLGKTGVDEQFF.

This clone appeared a single time. The CDR3 is CASSEIAGAVDTQYF. CDR3 in DNA: TGTGCCAGCAGTGAGATAGCGGGAGCGGTAGATACGCAGTATTTT. The gene calls are TRBV2 and TRBJ2-3; TRBD2 matches at 9 bases. J was trimmed by 5 bases and V by 3 bases; bases with no gene match: 6. CDR3 length: 15 amino acids. CDR1 SNHLY and CDR2 FYNNEI come from the germline V gene.

Regarding this clone: The sample contains more than one DNA sequence encoding this CDR3. The V call is TRBV5-1, the J call TRBJ2-2; 11 positions agree with TRBD2. Germline V gives CDR1 SGHRS, CDR2 YFSETQ. The CDR3 runs 15 residues. V trimming: 4 bases; J trimming: 7 bases; junction bases outside the gene matches: 6. The CDR3 DNA reads TGCGCCAGCAGCCAACTAGCGGGAGAAAGCGGGGAGCTGTTTTTT. Protein sequence: CASSQLAGESGELFF.

The genes are TRBV7-8 and TRBJ2-7; weak D call: TRBD1 (6 bases). Trimming shortened V by 5 bases and J by 0 bases, and 11 bases separated the two germline ends. Germline V gives CDR1 SGHVS, CDR2 FQNEAQ. CDR3 length: 14 residues. The CDR3 DNA reads as TGTGCCAGCAGCCTAGGACAGAGCTCCTACGAGCAGTACTTC. Protein sequence: CASSLGQSSYEQYF.

The CDR3 loop is CASSLSGVQPQHF. For the CDR3, the DNA is TGTGCCAGCAGCTTATCAGGGGTTCAGCCCCAGCATTTT. The chain recombines TRBV7-2 with TRBJ1-5; D is perhaps TRBD1 (6 bases). Germline CDR1 SGHTA, CDR2 FQGNSA. Trimming took off 2 bases at V and 6 bases at J, with 8 bases between the two ends. The CDR3 covers 13 residues.

The chain carries TRBV7-8 and TRBJ1-2; D gene ambiguous. The CDR3 length is 12 residues. Trimming stripped 5 bases from V and 2 bases from J, with 6 bases between. Germline CDR1 SGHVS, CDR2 FQNEAQ. CDR3: CASSQTNYGYTF. In DNA, the CDR3 is TGTGCCAGCAGCCAAACAAACTATGGCTACACCTTC. The full variable domain, rest sourced from reference TRBV7-8 and TRBJ1-2, is GAGVSQSPRYKVAKRGQDVALRCDPISGHVSLFWYQQALGQGPEFLTYFQNEAQLDKSGLPSDRFFAERPEGSVSTLKIQRTQQEDSAVYLCASSQTNYGYTFGSGTRLTVV.